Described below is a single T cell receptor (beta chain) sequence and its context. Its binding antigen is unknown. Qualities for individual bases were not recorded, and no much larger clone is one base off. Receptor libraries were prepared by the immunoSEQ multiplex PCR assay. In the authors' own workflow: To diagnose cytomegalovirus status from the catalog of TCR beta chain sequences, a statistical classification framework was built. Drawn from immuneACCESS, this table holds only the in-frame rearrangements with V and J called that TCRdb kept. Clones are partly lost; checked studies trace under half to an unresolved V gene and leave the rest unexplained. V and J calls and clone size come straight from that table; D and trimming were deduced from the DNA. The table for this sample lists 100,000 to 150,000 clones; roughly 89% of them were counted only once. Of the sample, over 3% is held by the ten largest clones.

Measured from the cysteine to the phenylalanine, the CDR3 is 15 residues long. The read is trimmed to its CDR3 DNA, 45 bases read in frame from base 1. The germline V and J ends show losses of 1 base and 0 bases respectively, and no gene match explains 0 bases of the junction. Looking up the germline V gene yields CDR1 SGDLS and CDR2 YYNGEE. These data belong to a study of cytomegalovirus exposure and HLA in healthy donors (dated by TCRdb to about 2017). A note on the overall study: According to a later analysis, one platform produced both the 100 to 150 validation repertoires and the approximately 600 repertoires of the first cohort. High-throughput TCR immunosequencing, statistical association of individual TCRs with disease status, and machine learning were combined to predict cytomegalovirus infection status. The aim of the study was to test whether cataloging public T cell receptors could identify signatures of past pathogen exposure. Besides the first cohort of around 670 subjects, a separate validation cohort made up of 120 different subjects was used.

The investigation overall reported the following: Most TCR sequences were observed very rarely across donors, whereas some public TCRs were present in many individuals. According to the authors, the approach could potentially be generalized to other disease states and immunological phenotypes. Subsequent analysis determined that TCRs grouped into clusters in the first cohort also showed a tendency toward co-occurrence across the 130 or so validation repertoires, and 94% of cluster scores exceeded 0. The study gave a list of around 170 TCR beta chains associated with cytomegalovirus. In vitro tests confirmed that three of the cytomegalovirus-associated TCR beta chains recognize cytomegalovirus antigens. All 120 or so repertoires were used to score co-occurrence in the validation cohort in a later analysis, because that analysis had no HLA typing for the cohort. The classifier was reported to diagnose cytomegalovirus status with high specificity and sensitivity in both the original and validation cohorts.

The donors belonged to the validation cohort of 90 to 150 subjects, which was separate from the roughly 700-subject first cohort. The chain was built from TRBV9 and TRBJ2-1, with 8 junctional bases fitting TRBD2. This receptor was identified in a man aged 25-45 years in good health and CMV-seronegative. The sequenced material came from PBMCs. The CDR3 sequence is CASSVTSGSYNEQFF. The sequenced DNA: TGTGCCAGCAGCGTAACTAGCGGCTCCTACAATGAGCAGTTCTTC.